This T cell receptor beta chain was retrieved from a study of Ad26.COV2.S vaccination and SARS-CoV-2 variants. For the study at large: The study gave Ad26.COV2.S intramuscularly, once or twice 56 days apart.

Treatment in this sample: around 19 received Ad26.COV2.S at low or high dose, single or two shots; roughly 5 received placebo; per-sample allocation not given. Day 63 following the first vaccine or placebo injection was when the samples were taken. Assay: immunoSEQ multiplex PCR; the TCRdb copy retains only in-frame clones and omits some. The sample holds a few hundred thousand clones, 87% seen once. V was trimmed by 5 bases and J by 11 bases, leaving 16 bases between them. CDR3 length: 14 residues. Germline CDR1 is SGHVS and CDR2 is FQNEAQ. Source: peripheral blood, taken in a trial of Ad26.COV2.S vaccine versus placebo. The chain links TRBV7-8 to TRBJ1-6; TRBD1 is a possible D gene (5 bases). This TCR was sampled from a person between 18 and 59 years old who received the Ad26.COV2.S COVID-19 vaccine or a placebo. DNA of the CDR3: TGTGCCAGCAGCCGAACCGGGACCACGGCACCCCTCCACTTT. Its protein product is CASSRTGTTAPLHF.